This T cell receptor beta chain came from a study of T cell changes during pregnancy in multiple sclerosis. This clone was seen just once. TCRdb's copy holds only in-frame clones and misses some; the assay was immunoSEQ multiplex PCR. The data contain around 68,000 clones, about nine tenths of them singletons. The clonotype was recovered from a female donor in good health, enrolled as a control in a pregnancy study. The sample was peripheral blood, taken in the third trimester of pregnancy.

CDR3 region: CASTRLVGNEQFF. For the CDR3, the DNA is TGTGCCAGCACGAGACTAGTGGGCAATGAGCAGTTCTTC. The V and J genes are TRBV6-5 and TRBJ2-1, with D maybe TRBD2 (6 bases). V lost 7 bases and J 6 bases, leaving 13 bases between the germline ends. Germline V CDR1 and CDR2: MNHEY, SVGAGI. This CDR3 contains 13 residues.